Listed here are 5 T cell receptor beta chains from one sample, sequenced in a study of T-cell memory formation after mild COVID-19. TCRdb re-called the 5' RACE reads through MiXCR, storing one row per CDR3 protein. The profile shows around 310,000 distinct CDR3 sequences, 20% to 25% of them singletons. The material sequenced was PBMCs or a T cell subset sorted from them (not recorded which). The receptors come from a man aged 18 to 30 who had mild COVID-19 (a few samples of this study predate the infection). Cell type and time point are not known.

This clonotype has a handful of counts. V usage is TRBV4-1 and J usage is TRBJ1-1; no clear D gene. Germline assignment: CDR1 MGHRA and CDR2 YSYEKL. The V end was cut by 3 bases, the J end by 10 bases, with 15 bases between. The CDR3 totals 13 residues. This CDR3 reads CASSHLMGVPAFF. CDR3 in DNA: TGCGCCAGCAGCCACCTAATGGGTGTCCCAGCTTTCTTT.

This clonotype came up a few times. The rearrangement uses TRBV29-1 and TRBJ2-3; a weak D match, TRBD2 (7 bases). The CDR3 extends over 15 amino acids. Germline loops: CDR1 SQVTM, CDR2 ANQGSEA. The germline V and J ends were trimmed by 3 bases and 6 bases, with 19 bases remaining between them. CDR3 in amino acids: CSVDPAGASGDTQYF. The CDR3 DNA reads TGCAGCGTTGATCCCGCGGGGGCCAGCGGGGATACGCAGTATTTT.

The genes are TRBV4-1 and TRBJ1-3; D remains ambiguous. Per the germline V gene, CDR1 is MGHRA and CDR2 is YSYEKL. The germline V and J ends were trimmed by 4 bases and 0 bases, with 13 bases remaining between them. The CDR3 consists of 16 residues. This chain's CDR3 is CASSRRVASSGNTIYF. The CDR3 bases are TGCGCCAGCAGCCGGCGGGTCGCAAGCTCTGGAAACACCATATATTTT.

This clonotype has more than one count but fewer than ten. This chain connects TRBV28 to TRBJ2-7; 12 bases line up with TRBD1. The CDR3 runs to 14 residues. V gave up 10 bases and J gave up 7 bases; unmatched junction bases: 11. Germline V gene sequence: CDR1 MDHEN, CDR2 SYDVKM. The CDR3 DNA sequence: TGTGCCACCTCGCCGGGACAGGGGGCGAGAGAGCAGTACGTC. This sequence encodes CATSPGQGAREQYV.

The genes are TRBV7-9 and TRBJ2-4; unclear D gene. This CDR3 is built from 13 residues. CDR1 and CDR2 from the germline V gene are SEHNR and FQNEAQ (reference sequence). V lost 0 bases and J lost 8, with 8 bases in between. The CDR3 is CASSLALVDIQYF. The CDR3 nucleotides read TGTGCCAGCAGCTTAGCGCTGGTGGACATTCAGTACTTC.